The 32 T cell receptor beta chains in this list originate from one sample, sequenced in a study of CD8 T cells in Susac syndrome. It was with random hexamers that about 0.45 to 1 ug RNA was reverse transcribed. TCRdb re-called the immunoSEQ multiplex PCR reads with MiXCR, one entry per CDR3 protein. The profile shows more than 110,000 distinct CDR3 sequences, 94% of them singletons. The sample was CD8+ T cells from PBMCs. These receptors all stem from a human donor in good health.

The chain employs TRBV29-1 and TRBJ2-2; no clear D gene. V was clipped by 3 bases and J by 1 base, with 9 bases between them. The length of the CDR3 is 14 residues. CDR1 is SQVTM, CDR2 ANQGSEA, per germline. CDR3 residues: CSVDGSRNTGELFF. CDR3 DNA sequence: TGCAGCGTTGACGGCAGCCGGAACACCGGGGAGCTGTTTTTT.

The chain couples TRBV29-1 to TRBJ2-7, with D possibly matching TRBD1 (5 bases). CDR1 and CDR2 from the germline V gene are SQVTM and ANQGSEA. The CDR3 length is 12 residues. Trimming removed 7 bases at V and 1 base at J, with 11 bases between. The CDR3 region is CSGMDISYEQYF. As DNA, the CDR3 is TGCAGCGGAATGGACATTTCCTACGAGCAGTACTTC.

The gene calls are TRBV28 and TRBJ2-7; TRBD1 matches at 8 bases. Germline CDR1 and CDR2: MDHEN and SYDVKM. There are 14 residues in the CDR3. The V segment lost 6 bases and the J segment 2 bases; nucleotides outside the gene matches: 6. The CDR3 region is CASRRGTGPYEQYF. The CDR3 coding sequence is TGTGCCAGCAGGAGGGGGACAGGTCCCTACGAGCAGTACTTC. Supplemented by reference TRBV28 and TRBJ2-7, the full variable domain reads DVKVTQSSRYLVKRTGEKVFLECVQDMDHENMFWYRQDPGLGLRLIYFSYDVKMKEKGDIPEGYSVSREKKERFSLILESASTNQTSMYLCASRRGTGPYEQYFGPGTRLTVT.

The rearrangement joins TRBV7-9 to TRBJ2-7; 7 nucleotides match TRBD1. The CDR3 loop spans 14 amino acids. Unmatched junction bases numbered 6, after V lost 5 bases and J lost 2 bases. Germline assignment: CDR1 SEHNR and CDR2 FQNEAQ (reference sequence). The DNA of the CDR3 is TGTGCCAGCAGCACGGACAGGTTCACCTACGAGCAGTACTTC. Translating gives CASSTDRFTYEQYF.

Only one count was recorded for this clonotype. In DNA form, the CDR3 reads TGTGCCTGGAGTGTAGGTAGGGCGAGCCAGCCCCAGCATTTT. Translated, it gives CAWSVGRASQPQHF. The V call is TRBV30, the J call TRBJ1-5; D is uncertain. Germline values: CDR1 GTSNPN, CDR2 SVGIG (reference sequence). CDR3 length equals 14 residues. The V and J ends lost 0 bases and 7 bases respectively, with 13 bases between them.

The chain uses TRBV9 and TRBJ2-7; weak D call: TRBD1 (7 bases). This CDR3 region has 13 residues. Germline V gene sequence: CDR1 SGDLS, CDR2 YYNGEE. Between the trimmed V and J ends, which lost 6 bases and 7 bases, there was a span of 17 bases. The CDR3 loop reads CASNPGQAGEQYF. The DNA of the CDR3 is TGTGCCAGCAACCCTGGACAGGCGGGGGAGCAGTACTTC.

CDR3 sequence (DNA): TGCAGTGCTATCCCGGACAGTGTTTATGAGCAGTTCTTC. Amino acids: CSAIPDSVYEQFF. The chain links TRBV20-1 to TRBJ2-1; a possible D gene is TRBD1 (6 bases). This CDR3 contains 13 residues. Per germline, CDR1 DFQATT and CDR2 SNEGSKA (reference sequence). V dropped 4 bases and J dropped 8 bases, with 15 bases sitting between them.

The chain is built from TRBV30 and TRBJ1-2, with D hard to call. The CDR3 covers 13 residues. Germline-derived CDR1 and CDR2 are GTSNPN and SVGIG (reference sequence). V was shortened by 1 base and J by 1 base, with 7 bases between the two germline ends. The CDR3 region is CAWSEIGNYGYTF. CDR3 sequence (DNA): TGTGCCTGGAGTGAGATCGGTAACTATGGCTACACCTTC.

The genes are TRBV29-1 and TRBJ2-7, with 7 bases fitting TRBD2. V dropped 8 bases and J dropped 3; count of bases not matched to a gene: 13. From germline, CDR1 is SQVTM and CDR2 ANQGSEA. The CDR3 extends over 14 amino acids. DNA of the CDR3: TGCAGCATAAGTAGCGGGTTATCCCTCTACGAGCAGTACTTC. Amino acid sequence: CSISSGLSLYEQYF.

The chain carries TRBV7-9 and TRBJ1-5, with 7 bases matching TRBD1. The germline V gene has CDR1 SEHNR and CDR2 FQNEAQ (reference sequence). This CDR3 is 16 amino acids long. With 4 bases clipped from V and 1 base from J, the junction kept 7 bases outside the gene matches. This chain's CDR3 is CASSSEGQLSNQPQHF. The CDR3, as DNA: TGTGCCAGCAGCTCGGAGGGACAGCTAAGCAATCAGCCCCAGCATTTT.

In DNA, the CDR3 is TGTGCCAGCGGATGGGCCCCGGGGGAGGTTGTCTACGAGCAGTACTTC. It specifies CASGWAPGEVVYEQYF. The V call is TRBV27, the J call TRBJ2-7; weak D call: TRBD2 (6 bases). Between the trimmed V and J ends, which lost 8 bases and 3 bases, there was a span of 23 bases. Germline lookup yields CDR1 MNHEY and CDR2 SMNVEV (reference sequence). The CDR3 extends over 16 amino acids.

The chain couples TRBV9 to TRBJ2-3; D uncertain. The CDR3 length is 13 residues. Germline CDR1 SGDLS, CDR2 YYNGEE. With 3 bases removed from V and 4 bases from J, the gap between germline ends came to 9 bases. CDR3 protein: CASSGSIPDTQYF. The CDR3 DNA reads TGTGCCAGCAGCGGGAGTATCCCAGATACGCAGTATTTT. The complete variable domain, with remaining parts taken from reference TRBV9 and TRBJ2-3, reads DSGVTQTPKHLITATGQRVTLRCSPRSGDLSVYWYQQSLDQGLQFLIQYYNGEERAKGNILERFSAQQFPDLHSELNLSSLELGDSALYFCASSGSIPDTQYFGPGTRLTVL.

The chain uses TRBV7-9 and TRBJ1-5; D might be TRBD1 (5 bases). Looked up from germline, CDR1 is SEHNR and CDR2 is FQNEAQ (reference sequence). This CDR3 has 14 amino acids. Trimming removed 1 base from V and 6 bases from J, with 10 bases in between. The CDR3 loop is CASSLGGGSQPQHF. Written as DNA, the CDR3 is TGTGCCAGCAGCTTAGGCGGGGGTTCTCAGCCCCAGCATTTT. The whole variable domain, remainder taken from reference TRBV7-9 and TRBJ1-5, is DTGVSQNPRHKITKRGQNVTFRCDPISEHNRLYWYRQTLGQGPEFLTYFQNEAQLEKSRLLSDRFSAERPKGSFSTLEIQRTEQGDSAMYLCASSLGGGSQPQHFGDGTRLSIL.

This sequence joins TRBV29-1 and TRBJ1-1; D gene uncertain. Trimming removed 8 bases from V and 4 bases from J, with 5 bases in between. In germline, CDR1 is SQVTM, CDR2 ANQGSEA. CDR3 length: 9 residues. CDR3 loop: CSTRTEAFF. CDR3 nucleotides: TGCAGCACTCGCACTGAAGCTTTCTTT.

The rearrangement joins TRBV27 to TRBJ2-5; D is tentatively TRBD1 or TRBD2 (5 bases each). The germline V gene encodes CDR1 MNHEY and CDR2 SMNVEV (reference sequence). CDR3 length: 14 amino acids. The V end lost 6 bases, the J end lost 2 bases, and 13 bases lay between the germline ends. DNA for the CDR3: TGTGCCAGCAGGCAAGTTGGGGGACAAGAGACCCAGTACTTC. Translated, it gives CASRQVGGQETQYF.

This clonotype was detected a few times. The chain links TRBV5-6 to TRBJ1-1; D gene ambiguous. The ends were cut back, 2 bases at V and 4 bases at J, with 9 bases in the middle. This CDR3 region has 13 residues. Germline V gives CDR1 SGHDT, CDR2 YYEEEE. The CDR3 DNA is TGTGCCAGCAGCTTTGGTGTCAGCACTGAAGCTTTCTTT. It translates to CASSFGVSTEAFF. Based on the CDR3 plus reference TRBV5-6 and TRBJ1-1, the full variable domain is DAGVTQSPTHLIKTRGQQVTLRCSPKSGHDTVSWYQQALGQGPQFIFQYYEEEERQRGNFPDRFSGHQFPNYSSELNVNALLLGDSALYLCASSFGVSTEAFFGQGTRLTVV.

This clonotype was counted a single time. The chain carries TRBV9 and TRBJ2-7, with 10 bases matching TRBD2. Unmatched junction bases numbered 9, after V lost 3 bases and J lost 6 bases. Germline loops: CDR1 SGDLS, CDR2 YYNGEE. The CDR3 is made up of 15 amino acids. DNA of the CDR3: TGTGCCAGCAGCGGCGGGGCTAGCGGGAGCTCCGAGCAGTACTTC. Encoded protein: CASSGGASGSSEQYF.

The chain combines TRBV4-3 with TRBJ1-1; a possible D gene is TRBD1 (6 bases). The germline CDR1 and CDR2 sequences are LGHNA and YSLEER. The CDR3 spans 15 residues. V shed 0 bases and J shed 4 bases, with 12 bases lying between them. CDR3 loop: CASSQDDRSFTEAFF. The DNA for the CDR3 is TGCGCCAGCAGCCAAGACGACAGGAGTTTCACTGAAGCTTTCTTT.

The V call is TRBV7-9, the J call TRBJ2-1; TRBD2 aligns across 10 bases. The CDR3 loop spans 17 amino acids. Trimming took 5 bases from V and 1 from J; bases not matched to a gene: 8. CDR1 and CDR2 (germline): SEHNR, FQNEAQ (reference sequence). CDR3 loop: CASSATGTSESYNEQFF. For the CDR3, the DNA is TGTGCCAGCAGCGCGACCGGGACTAGCGAGTCCTACAATGAGCAGTTCTTC. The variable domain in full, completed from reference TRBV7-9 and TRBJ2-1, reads DTGVSQNPRHKITKRGQNVTFRCDPISEHNRLYWYRQTLGQGPEFLTYFQNEAQLEKSRLLSDRFSAERPKGSFSTLEIQRTEQGDSAMYLCASSATGTSESYNEQFFGPGTRLTVL.

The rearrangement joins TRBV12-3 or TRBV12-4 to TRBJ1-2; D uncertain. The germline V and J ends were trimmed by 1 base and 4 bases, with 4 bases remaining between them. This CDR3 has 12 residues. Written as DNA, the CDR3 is TGTGCCAGCAGTTTAGGCAGCTATGGCTACACCTTC. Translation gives CASSLGSYGYTF.

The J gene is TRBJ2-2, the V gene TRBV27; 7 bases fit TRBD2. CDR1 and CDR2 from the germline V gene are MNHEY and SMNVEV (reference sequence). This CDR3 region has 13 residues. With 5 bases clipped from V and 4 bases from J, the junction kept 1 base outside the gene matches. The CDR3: CASSLAATGELFF. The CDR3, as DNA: TGTGCCAGCAGTCTAGCGGCCACCGGGGAGCTGTTTTTT.

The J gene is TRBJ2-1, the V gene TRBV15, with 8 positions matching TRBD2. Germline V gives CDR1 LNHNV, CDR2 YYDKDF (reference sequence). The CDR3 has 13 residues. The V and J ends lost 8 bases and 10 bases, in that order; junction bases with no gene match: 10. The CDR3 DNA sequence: TGTGCCACCTCCTCACTAGCGGCCCGGGAGCAGTTCTTC. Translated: CATSSLAAREQFF. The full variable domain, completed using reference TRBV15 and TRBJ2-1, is DAMVIQNPRYQVTQFGKPVTLSCSQTLNHNVMYWYQQKSSQAPKLLFHYYDKDFNNEADTPDNFQSRRPNTSFCFLDIRSPGLGDTAMYLCATSSLAAREQFFGPGTRLTVL.

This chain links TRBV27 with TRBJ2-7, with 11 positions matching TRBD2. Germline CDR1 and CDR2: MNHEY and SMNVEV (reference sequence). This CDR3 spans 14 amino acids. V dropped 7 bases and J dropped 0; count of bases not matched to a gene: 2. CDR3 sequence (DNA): TGTGCCAGCACTACTAGCGGGAGCTCCTACGAGCAGTACTTC. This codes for CASTTSGSSYEQYF.

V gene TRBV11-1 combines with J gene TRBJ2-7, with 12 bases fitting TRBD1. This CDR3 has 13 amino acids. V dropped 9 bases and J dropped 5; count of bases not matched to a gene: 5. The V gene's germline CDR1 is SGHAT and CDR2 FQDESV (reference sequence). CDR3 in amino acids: CASTGTGGHEQYF. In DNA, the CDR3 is TGTGCCAGTACCGGGACAGGGGGCCACGAGCAGTACTTC.

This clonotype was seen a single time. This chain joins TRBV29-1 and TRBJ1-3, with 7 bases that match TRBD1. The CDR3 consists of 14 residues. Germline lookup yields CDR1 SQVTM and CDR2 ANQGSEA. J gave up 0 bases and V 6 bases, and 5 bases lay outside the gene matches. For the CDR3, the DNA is TGCAGCGTCGGGGACAGCACCTCTGGAAACACCATATATTTT. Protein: CSVGDSTSGNTIYF.

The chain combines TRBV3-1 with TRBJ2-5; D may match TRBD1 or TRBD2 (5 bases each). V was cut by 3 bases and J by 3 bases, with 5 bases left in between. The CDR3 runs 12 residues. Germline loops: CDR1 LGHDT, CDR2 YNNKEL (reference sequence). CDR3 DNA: TGTGCCAGCAGCCAGGGGGAAGAGACCCAGTACTTC. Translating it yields CASSQGEETQYF.

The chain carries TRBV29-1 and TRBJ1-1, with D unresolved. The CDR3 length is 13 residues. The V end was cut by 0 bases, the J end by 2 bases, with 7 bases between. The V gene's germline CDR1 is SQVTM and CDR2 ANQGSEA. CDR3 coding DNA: TGCAGCGTTGAAGATGGGCTCAACACTGAAGCTTTCTTT. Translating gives CSVEDGLNTEAFF.

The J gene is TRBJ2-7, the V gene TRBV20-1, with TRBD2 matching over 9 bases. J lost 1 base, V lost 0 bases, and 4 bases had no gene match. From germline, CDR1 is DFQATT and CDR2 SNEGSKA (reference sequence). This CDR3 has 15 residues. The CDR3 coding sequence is TGCAGTGCTAGAGATGCCAGCGGGAGGTCCTACGAGCAGTACTTC. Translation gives CSARDASGRSYEQYF.

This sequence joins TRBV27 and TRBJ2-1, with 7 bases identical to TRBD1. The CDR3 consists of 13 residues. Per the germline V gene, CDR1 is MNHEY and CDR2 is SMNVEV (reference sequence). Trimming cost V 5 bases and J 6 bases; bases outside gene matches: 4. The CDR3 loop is CASSIDRVNEQFF. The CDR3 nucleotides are TGTGCCAGCAGTATCGACAGGGTCAATGAGCAGTTCTTC.

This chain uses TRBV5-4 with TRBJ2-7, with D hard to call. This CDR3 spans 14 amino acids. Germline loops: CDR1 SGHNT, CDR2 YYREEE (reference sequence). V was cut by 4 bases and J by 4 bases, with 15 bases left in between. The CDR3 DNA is TGTGCCAGCAGCCCCGGCCCTGACAAGTACGAGCAGTACTTC. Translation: CASSPGPDKYEQYF.

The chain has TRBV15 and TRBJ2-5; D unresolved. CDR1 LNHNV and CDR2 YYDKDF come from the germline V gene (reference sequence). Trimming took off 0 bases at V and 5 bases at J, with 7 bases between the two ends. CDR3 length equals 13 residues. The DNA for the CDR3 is TGTGCCACCAGCAGAGAACGGTCCGAGACCCAGTACTTC. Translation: CATSRERSETQYF.

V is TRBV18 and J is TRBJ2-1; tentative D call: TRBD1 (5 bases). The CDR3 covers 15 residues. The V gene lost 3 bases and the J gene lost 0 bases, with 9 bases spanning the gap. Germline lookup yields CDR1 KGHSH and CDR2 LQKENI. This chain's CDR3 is CASSPGQSSYNEQFF. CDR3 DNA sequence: TGTGCCAGCTCACCGGGGCAGAGCTCCTACAATGAGCAGTTCTTC.